Sequencing of this TCR beta chain was carried out in a study of cytomegalovirus exposure and HLA in healthy donors. Primers included in the PCR were 60 Vbeta and 13 Jbeta primers. Some clones are missing from TCRdb's copy, which holds only in-frame ones; the method was immunoSEQ multiplex PCR. Of approximately 120,000 clones in the sample, 73% were seen once. The source is a man between 35 and 55 years old in good health and CMV-seronegative. Sequencing was performed on PBMCs.

The chain's CDR3 is CASSAPPGGPGANVLTF. The CDR3 bases are TGTGCCAGCAGTGCTCCTCCTGGGGGCCCGGGGGCCAACGTCCTGACTTTC. The chain couples TRBV6-1 to TRBJ2-6; tentative D call: TRBD1 (6 bases). V dropped 4 bases and J dropped 4 bases, with 17 bases sitting between them. Germline V gene sequence: CDR1 MNHNS, CDR2 SASEGT. This CDR3 has 17 residues.